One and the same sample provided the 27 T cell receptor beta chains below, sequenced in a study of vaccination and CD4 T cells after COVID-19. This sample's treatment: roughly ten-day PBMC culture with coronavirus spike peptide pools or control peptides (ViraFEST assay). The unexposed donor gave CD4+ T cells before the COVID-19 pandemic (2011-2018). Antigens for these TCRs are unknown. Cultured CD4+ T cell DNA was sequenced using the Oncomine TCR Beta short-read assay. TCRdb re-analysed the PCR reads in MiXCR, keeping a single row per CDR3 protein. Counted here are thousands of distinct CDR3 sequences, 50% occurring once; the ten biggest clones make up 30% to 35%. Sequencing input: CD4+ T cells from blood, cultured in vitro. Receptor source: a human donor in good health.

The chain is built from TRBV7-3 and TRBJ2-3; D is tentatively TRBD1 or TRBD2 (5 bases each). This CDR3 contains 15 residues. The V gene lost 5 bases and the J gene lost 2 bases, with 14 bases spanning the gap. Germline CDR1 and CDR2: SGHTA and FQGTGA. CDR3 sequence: CASSKTGTDTDTQYF. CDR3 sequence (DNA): TGTGCCAGCAGCAAGACCGGGACCGACACAGATACGCAGTATTTT.

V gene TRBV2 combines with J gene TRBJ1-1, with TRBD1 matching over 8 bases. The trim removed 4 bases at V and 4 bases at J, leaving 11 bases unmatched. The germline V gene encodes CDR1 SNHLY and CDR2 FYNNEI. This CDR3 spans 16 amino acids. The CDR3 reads CASSGRRRTGITEAFF. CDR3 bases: TGTGCCAGCAGTGGTAGACGTAGGACAGGGATCACTGAAGCTTTCTTT. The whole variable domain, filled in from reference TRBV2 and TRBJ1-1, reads EPEVTQTPSHQVTQMGQEVILRCVPISNHLYFYWYRQILGQKVEFLVSFYNNEISEKSEIFDDQFSVERPDGSNFTLKIRSTKLEDSAMYFCASSGRRRTGITEAFFGQGTRLTVV.

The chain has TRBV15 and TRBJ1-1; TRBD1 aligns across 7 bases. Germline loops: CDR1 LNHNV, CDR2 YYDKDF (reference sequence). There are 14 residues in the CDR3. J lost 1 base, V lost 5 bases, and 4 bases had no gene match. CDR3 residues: CATSDQGGNTEAFF. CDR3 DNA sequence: TGTGCCACCAGCGATCAGGGGGGGAACACTGAAGCTTTCTTT.

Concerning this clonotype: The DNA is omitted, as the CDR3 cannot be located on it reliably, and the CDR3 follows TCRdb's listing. CDR3 loop: CASSLSNRVVGYGNTF. This chain links TRBV7-2 with TRBJ1-2; the D call in the table, TRBD1, was not verified against the DNA. The V gene's germline CDR1 is SGHTA and CDR2 FQGNSA. The CDR3 has 16 amino acids, counting both end residues.

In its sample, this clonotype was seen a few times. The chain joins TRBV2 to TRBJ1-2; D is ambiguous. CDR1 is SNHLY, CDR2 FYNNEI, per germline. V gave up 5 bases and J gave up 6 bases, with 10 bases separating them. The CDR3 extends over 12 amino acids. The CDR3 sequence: CASSSRSDGYTF. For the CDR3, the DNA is TGTGCCAGCAGTAGCAGAAGTGATGGCTACACCTTC.

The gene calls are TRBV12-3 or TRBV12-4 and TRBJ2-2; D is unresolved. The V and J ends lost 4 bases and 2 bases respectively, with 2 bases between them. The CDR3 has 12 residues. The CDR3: CASSSNTGELFF. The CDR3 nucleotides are TGTGCCAGCAGTTCTAACACCGGGGAGCTGTTTTTT.

CDR3 amino acids: CATSREKGLNTEAFF. Here the CDR3 DNA reads TGTGCCACCAGCAGAGAGAAGGGATTGAACACTGAAGCTTTCTTT. The rearrangement links TRBV15 to TRBJ1-1; the D is unclear. Trimming shortened V by 0 bases and J by 0 bases, and 8 bases separated the two germline ends. The CDR3 covers 15 residues. Germline CDR1 reads LNHNV; CDR2 reads YYDKDF (reference sequence).

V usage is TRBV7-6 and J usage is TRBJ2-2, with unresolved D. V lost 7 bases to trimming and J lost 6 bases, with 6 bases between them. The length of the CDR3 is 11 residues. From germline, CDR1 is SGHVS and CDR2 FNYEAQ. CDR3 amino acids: CASTRAGELFF. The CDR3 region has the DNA TGTGCCAGCACCAGAGCCGGGGAGCTGTTTTTT.

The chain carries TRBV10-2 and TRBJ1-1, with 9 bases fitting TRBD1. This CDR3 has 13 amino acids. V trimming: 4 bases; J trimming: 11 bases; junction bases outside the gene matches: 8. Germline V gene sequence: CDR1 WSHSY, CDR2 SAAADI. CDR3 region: CASSGDRDVLAFF. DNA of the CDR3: TGCGCCAGCAGTGGGGACAGGGACGTCTTGGCTTTCTTT.

The DNA for the CDR3 is TGTGCCAGCATAAGGGACGCCGCCTACGAGCAGTACTTC. It yields the protein CASIRDAAYEQYF. The V and J genes are TRBV7-2 and TRBJ2-7; D may match TRBD1 or TRBD2 (5 bases each). This CDR3 spans 13 amino acids. CDR1 is SGHTA and CDR2 is FQGNSA in the germline V gene. V lost 7 bases and J 2 bases, leaving 12 bases between the germline ends. Together with reference TRBV7-2 and TRBJ2-7, the CDR3 gives the full variable domain: GAGVSQSPSNKVTEKGKDVELRCDPISGHTALYWYRQSLGQGLEFLIYFQGNSAPDKSGLPSDRFSAERTGGSVSTLTIQRTQQEDSAVYLCASIRDAAYEQYFGPGTRLTVT.

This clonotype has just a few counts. The CDR3 DNA reads TGTGCCAGCAGCCACTGGGGCTCTGGCTACACCTTC. It translates to CASSHWGSGYTF. The rearrangement links TRBV4-2 to TRBJ1-2; perhaps TRBD1 as D (5 bases). Germline V gene sequence: CDR1 LGHNA, CDR2 YNFKEQ. V was clipped by 3 bases and J by 7 bases, with 9 bases between them. The length of the CDR3 is 12 residues.

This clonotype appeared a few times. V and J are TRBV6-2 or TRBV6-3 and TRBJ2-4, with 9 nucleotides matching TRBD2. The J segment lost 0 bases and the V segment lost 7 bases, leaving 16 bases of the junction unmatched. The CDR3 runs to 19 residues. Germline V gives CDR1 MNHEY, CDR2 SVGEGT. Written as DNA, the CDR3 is TGTGCCAGCAAAGGGGCGGGGGGGCCTCTATTCCTAGCCAAAAACATTCAGTACTTC. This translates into CASKGAGGPLFLAKNIQYF.

CDR3 DNA sequence: TGTGCCAGCAGCTTGGAGGGGAACACTGAAGCTTTCTTT. This encodes CASSLEGNTEAFF. The V call is TRBV11-1, the J call TRBJ1-1; D gene unclear. The CDR3 covers 13 residues. V was shortened by 3 bases and J by 1 base, with 6 bases between the two germline ends. In germline, CDR1 is SGHAT, CDR2 FQDESV (reference sequence).

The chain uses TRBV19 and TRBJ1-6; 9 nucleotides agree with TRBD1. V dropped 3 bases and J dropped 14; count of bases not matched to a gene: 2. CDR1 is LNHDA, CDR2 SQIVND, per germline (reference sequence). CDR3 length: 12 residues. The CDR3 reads CASSMGQGTLHF. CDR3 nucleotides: TGTGCCAGTAGTATGGGACAGGGAACCCTCCACTTT.

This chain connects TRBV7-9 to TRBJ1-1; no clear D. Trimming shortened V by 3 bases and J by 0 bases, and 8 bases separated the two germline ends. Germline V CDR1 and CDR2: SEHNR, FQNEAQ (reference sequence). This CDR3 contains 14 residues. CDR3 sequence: CASSFPAMNTEAFF. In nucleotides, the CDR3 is TGTGCCAGCAGCTTTCCAGCAATGAACACTGAAGCTTTCTTT.

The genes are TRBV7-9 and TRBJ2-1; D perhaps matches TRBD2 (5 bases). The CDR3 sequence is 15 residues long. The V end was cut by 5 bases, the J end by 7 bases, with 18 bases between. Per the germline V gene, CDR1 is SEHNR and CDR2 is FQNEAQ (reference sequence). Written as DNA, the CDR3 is TGTGCCAGCAGCCCCTCCCAAGCGGAGATTAATGAGCAGTTCTTC. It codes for CASSPSQAEINEQFF.

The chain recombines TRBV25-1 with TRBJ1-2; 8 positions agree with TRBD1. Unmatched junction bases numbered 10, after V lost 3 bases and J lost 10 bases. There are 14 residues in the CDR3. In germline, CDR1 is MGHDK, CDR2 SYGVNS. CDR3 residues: CASSEEGQVNLYTF. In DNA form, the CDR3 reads TGTGCCAGCAGTGAGGAGGGACAGGTCAACCTCTACACCTTC.

As DNA, the CDR3 is TGTGCCAGCAGTGACGGGACAGATACCTCTGGAAACACCATATATTTT. It codes for CASSDGTDTSGNTIYF. This sequence joins TRBV6-4 and TRBJ1-3, with 7 nucleotides matching TRBD1. Germline lookup yields CDR1 MRHNA and CDR2 SNTAGT. The CDR3 covers 16 residues. The junction had 4 bases not matched to a gene; V was cut back by 2 bases and J by 0 bases.

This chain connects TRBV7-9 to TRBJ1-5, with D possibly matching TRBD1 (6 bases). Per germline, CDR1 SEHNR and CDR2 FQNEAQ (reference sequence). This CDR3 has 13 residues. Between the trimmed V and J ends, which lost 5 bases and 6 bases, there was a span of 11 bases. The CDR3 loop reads CASSLTGSQPQHF. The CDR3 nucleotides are TGTGCCAGCAGCCTAACAGGGAGTCAGCCCCAGCATTTT.

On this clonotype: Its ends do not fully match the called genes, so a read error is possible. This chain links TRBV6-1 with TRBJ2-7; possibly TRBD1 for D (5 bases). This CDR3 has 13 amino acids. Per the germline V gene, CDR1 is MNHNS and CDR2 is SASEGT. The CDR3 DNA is TGTGCCAGCCAGGGCCTGTCCCCCTACGAGCAGCACTTC. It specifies CASQGLSPYEQHF.

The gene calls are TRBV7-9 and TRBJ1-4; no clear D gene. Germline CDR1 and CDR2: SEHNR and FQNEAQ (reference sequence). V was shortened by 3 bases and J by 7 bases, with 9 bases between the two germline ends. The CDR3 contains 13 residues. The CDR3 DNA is TGTGCCAGCAGCTTTGCCGGGGTTGAAAAACTGTTTTTT. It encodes CASSFAGVEKLFF.

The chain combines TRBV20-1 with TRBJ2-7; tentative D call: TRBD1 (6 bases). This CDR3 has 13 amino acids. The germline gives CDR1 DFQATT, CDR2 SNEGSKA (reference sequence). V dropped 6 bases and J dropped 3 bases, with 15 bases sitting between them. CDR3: CSAIIRGGYEQYF. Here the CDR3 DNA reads TGCAGTGCAATAATCAGGGGTGGCTACGAGCAGTACTTC.

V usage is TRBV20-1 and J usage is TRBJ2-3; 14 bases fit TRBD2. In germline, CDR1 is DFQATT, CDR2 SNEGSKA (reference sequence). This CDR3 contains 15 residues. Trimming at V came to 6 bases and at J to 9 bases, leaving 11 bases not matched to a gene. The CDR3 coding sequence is TGCAGTGCGGCCAATCCGGGACTAGCGGGGGAAACGCAGTATTTT. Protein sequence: CSAANPGLAGETQYF.

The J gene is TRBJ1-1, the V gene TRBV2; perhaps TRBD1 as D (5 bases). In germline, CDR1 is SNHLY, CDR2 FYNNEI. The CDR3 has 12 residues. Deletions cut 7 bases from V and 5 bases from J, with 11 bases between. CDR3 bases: TGTGCCAGCATGGGGGGACGGACTGAAGCTTTCTTT. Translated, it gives CASMGGRTEAFF. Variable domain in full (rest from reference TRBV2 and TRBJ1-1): EPEVTQTPSHQVTQMGQEVILRCVPISNHLYFYWYRQILGQKVEFLVSFYNNEISEKSEIFDDQFSVERPDGSNFTLKIRSTKLEDSAMYFCASMGGRTEAFFGQGTRLTVV.

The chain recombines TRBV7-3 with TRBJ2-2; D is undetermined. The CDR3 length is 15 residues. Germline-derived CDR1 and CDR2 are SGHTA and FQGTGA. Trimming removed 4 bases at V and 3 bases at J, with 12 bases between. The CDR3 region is CASSYRAVDTGELFF. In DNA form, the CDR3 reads TGTGCCAGCAGCTACCGGGCCGTAGACACCGGGGAGCTGTTTTTT.

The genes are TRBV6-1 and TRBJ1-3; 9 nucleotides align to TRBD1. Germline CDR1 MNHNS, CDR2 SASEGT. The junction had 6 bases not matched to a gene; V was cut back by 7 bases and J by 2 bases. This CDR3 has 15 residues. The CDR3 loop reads CASTQDRGPGNTIYF. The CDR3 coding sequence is TGTGCCAGCACCCAGGACAGGGGACCTGGAAACACCATATATTTT.

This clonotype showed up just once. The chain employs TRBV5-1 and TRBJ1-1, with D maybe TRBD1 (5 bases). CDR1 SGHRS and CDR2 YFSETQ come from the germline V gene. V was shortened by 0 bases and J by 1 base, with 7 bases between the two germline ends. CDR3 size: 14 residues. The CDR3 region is CASSLAGGNTEAFF. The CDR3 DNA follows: TGCGCCAGCAGCTTGGCGGGGGGGAACACTGAAGCTTTCTTT.